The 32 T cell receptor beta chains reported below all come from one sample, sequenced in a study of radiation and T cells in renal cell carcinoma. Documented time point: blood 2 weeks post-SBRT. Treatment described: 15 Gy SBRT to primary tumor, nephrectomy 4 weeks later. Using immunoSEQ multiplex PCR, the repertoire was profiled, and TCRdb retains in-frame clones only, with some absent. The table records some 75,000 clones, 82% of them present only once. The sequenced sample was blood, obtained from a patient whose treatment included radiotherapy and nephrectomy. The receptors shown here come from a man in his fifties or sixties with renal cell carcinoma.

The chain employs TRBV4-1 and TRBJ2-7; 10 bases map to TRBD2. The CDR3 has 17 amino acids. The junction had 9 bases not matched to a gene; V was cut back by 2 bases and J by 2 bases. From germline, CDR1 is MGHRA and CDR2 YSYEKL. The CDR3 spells CASSQIALGLAPYEQYF. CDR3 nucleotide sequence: TGCGCCAGCAGCCAAATAGCCCTGGGACTAGCGCCCTACGAGCAGTACTTC.

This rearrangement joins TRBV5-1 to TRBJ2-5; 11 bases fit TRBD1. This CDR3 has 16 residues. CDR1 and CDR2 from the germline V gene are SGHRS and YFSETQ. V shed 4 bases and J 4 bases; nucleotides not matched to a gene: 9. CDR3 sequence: CASSPGQGASRETQYF. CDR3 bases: TGCGCCAGCAGCCCCGGACAGGGGGCATCAAGAGAGACCCAGTACTTC.

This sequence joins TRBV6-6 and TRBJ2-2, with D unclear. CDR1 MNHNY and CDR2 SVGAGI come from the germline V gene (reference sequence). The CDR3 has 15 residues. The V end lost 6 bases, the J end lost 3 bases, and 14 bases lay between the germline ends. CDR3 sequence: CASSQLPADTGELFF. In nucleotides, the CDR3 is TGTGCCAGCAGCCAGCTCCCGGCTGACACCGGGGAGCTGTTTTTT.

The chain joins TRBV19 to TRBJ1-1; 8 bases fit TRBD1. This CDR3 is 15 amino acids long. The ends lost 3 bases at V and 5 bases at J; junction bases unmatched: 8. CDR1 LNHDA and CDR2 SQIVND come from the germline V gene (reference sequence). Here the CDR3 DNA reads TGTGCCAGTAGTATTCAGGGGGCTTATGGGACTGAAGCTTTCTTT. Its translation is CASSIQGAYGTEAFF.

CDR3 sequence reads: CASSPQGAPEAFF. CDR3 nucleotides: TGTGCCAGCAGTCCCCAGGGGGCACCTGAAGCTTTCTTT. The chain has TRBV6-6 and TRBJ1-1; 8 bases fit TRBD1. The germline CDR1 and CDR2 sequences are MNHNY and SVGAGI (reference sequence). After removal of 5 bases from V and 6 bases from J, the junction contained 5 bases not matched to a gene. This CDR3 contains 13 residues.

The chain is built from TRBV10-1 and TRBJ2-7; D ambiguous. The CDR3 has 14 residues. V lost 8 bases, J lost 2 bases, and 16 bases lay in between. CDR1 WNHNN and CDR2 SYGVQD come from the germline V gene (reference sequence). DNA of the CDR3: TGCGCCAGCCGGACGCGGTTCCCACCCTACGAGCAGTACTTC. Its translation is CASRTRFPPYEQYF.

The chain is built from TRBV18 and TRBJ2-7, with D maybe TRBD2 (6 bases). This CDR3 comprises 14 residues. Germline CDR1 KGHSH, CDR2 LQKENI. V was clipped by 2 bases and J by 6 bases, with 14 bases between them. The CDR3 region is CASSPAGTAIEQYF. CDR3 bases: TGTGCCAGCTCACCAGCGGGGACCGCTATCGAGCAGTACTTC. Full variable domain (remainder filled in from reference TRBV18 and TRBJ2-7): NAGVMQNPRHLVRRRGQEARLRCSPMKGHSHVYWYRQLPEEGLKFMVYLQKENIIDESGMPKERFSAEFPKEGPSILRIQQVVRGDSAAYFCASSPAGTAIEQYFGPGTRLTVT.

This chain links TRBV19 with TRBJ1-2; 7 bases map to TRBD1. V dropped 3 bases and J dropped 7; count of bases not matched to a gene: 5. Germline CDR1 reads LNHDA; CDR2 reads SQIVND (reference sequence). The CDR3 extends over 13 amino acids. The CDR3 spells CASSIGQAFGYTF. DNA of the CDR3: TGTGCCAGTAGTATTGGACAGGCTTTTGGCTACACCTTC.

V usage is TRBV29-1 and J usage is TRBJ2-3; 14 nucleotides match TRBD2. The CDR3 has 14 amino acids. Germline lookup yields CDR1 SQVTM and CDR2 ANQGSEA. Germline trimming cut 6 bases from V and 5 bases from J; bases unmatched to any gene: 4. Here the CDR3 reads CSVTGTSGRDTQYF. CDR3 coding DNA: TGCAGCGTCACCGGGACTAGCGGGAGAGATACGCAGTATTTT.

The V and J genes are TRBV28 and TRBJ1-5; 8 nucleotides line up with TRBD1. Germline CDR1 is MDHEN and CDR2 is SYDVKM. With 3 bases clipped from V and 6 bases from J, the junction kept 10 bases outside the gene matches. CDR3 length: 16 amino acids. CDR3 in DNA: TGTGCCAGCAGTTTGCCGGACAGGGAAGGGAGTCAGCCCCAGCATTTT. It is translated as CASSLPDREGSQPQHF.

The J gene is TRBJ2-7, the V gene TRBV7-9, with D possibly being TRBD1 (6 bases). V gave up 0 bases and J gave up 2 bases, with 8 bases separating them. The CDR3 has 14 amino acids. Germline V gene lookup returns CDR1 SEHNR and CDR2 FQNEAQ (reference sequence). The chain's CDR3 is CASSLAGTPYEQYF. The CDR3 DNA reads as TGTGCCAGCAGCTTAGCCGGGACACCCTACGAGCAGTACTTC.

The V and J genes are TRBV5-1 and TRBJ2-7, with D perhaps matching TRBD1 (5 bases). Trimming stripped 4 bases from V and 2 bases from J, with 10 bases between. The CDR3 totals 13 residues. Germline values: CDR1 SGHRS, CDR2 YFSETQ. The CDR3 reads CASSTQGPYEQYF. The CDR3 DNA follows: TGCGCCAGCAGCACTCAGGGTCCCTACGAGCAGTACTTC.

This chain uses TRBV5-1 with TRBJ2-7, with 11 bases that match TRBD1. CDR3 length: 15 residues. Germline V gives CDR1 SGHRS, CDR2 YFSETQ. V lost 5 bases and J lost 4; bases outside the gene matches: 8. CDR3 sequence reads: CASRGSGQGGYEQYF. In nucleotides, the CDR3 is TGCGCCAGCAGGGGATCGGGACAGGGGGGGTACGAGCAGTACTTC.

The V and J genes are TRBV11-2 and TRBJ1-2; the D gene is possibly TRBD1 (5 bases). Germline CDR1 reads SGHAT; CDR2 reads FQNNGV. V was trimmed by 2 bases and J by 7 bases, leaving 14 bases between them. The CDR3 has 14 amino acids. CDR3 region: CASSLLGAATGYTF. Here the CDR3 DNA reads TGTGCCAGCAGCTTATTAGGGGCAGCCACTGGCTACACCTTC.

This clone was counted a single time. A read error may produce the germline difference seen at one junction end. The CDR3 here is CASSVTPSNEQYF. The CDR3 nucleotides are TGTGCCAGCAGCGTGACCCCCTCCAACGAGCAGTACTTC. The chain links TRBV5-4 to TRBJ2-7, with unresolved D. The CDR3 is 13 residues long. Germline lookup yields CDR1 SGHNT and CDR2 YYREEE (reference sequence).

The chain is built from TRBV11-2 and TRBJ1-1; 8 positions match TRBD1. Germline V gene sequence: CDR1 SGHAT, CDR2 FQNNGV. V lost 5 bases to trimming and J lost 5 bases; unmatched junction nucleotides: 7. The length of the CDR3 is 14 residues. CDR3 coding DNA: TGTGCCAGCAGCCGGAGGACAGGGAATACTGAAGCTTTCTTT. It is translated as CASSRRTGNTEAFF. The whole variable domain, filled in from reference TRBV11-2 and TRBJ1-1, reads EAGVAQSPRYKIIEKRQSVAFWCNPISGHATLYWYQQILGQGPKLLIQFQNNGVVDDSQLPKDRFSAERLKGVDSTLKIQPAKLEDSAVYLCASSRRTGNTEAFFGQGTRLTVV.

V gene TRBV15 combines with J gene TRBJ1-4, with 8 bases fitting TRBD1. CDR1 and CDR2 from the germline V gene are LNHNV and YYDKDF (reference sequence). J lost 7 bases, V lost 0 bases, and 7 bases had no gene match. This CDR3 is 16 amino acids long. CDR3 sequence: CATSRDFGQGSEKLFF. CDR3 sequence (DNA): TGTGCCACCAGCAGAGATTTCGGACAGGGTAGTGAAAAACTGTTTTTT.

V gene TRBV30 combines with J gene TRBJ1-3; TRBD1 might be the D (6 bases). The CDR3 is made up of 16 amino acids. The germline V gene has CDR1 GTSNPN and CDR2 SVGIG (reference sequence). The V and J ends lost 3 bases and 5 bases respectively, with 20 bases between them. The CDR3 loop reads CAWRQGVLIKRNTIYF. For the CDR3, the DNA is TGTGCCTGGAGACAGGGCGTCCTCATAAAACGAAACACCATATATTTT.

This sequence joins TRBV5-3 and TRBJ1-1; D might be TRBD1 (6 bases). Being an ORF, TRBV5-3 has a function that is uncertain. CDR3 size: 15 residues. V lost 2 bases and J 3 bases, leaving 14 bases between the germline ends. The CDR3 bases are TGTGCCAGAAGCTTCAGTACAGGGTCAGACACTGAAGCTTTCTTT. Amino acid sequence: CARSFSTGSDTEAFF.

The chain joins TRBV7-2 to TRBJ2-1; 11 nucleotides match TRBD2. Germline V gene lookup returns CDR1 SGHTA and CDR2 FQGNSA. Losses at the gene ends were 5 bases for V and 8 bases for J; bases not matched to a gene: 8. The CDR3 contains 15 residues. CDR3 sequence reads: CASSPPSSGRDEQFF. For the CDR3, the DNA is TGTGCCAGCAGCCCCCCGAGTAGCGGGAGGGATGAGCAGTTCTTC.

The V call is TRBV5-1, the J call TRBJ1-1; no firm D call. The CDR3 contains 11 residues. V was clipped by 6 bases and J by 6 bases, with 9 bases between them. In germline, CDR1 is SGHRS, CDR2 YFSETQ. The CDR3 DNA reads TGCGCCAGCAAAAGGGCCTCTGAAGCTTTCTTT. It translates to CASKRASEAFF.

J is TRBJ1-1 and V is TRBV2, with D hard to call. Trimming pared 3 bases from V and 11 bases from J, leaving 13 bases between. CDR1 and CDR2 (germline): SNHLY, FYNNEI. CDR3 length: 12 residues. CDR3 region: CASSDRGYLAFF. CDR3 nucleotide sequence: TGTGCCAGCAGTGATCGCGGTTATCTTGCTTTCTTT.

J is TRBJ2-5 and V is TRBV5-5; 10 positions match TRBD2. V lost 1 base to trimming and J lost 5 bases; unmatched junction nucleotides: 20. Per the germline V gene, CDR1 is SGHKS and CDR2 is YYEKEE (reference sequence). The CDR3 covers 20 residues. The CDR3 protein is CASSLRGYSRASGRLETQYF. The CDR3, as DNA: TGTGCCAGCAGCTTGAGGGGTTATTCTAGGGCTAGCGGGAGATTGGAGACCCAGTACTTC.

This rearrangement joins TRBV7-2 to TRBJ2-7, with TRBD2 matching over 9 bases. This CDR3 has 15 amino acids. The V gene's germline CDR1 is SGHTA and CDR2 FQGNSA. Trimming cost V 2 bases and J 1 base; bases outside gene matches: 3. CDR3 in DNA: TGTGCCAGCAGCTTAAGGACTAGCGTTTCCTACGAGCAGTACTTC. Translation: CASSLRTSVSYEQYF.

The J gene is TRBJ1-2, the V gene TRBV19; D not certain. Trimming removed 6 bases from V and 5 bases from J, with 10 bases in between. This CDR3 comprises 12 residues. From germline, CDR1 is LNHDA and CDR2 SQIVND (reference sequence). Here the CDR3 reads CASRNWEYGYTF. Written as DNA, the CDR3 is TGTGCCAGTAGAAATTGGGAGTATGGCTACACCTTC.

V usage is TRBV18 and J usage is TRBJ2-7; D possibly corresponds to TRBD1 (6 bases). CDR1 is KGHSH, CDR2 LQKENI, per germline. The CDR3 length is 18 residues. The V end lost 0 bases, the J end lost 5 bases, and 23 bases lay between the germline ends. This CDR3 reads CASSPPITDRKNTNEQYF. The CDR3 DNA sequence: TGTGCCAGCTCACCACCTATTACCGACAGGAAAAATACTAACGAGCAGTACTTC.

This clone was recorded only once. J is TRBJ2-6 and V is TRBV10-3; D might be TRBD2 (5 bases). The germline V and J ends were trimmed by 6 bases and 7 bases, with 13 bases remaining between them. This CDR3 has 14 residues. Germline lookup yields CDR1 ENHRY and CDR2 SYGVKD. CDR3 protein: CAIRTERSANVLTF. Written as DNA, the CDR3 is TGTGCCATCAGGACTGAGCGGTCCGCCAACGTCCTGACTTTC.

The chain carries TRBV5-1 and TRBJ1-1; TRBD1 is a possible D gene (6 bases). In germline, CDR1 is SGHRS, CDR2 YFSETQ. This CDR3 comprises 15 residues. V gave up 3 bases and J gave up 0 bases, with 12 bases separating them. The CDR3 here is CASSWTAPMNTEAFF. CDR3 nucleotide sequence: TGCGCCAGCAGCTGGACAGCCCCCATGAACACTGAAGCTTTCTTT.

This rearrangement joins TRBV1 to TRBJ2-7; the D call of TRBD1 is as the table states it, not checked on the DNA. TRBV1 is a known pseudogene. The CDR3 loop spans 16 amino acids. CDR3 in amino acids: CTSSPPPHRQAGEQYF. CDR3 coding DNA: TGCACCAGCAGCCCACCTCCCCACCGACAAGCTGGGGAGCAGTACTTC.

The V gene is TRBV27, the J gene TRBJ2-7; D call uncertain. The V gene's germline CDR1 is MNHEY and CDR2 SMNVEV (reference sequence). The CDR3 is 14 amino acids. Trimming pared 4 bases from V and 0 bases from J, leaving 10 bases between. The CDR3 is CASSSIGISYEQYF. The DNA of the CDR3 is TGTGCCAGCAGTTCGATAGGGATCTCCTACGAGCAGTACTTC.

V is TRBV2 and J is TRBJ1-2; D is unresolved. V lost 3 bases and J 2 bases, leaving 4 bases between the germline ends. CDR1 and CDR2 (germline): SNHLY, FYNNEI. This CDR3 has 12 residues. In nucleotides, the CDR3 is TGTGCCAGCAGTGAGTTAAACTATGGCTACACCTTC. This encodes CASSELNYGYTF.

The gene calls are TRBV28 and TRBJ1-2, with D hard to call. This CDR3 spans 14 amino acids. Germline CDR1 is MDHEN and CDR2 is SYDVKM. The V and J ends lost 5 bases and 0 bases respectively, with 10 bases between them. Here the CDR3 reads CASSTLGANYGYTF. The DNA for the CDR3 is TGTGCCAGCAGTACTCTGGGAGCTAACTATGGCTACACCTTC.